Sequencing of this T cell receptor beta chain was carried out in a study of blood T cell repertoires in COVID-19. Study information: The United States, Italy and Spain provided the acute and convalescent COVID-19 samples. Sources were T cells, B-cell-depleted T cells, or PBMCs; the material itself was cDNA or gDNA.

As handled by the study authors: Reference gene primer amplification yielded estimated nucleated cell counts. Data came from immunoSEQ multiplex PCR; TCRdb stores just in-frame clones and leaves some out. From that table come the V and J calls and clone size; the DNA was used to work out D and trimming. The table shows about 95,000 clones, with over 75% occurring only once. The V gene lost 7 bases and the J gene lost 7 bases, with 13 bases spanning the gap. The CDR3 spans 11 residues. Germline lookup yields CDR1 SQVTM and CDR2 ANQGSEA. The sequencing input was peripheral blood. V is TRBV29-1 and J is TRBJ1-2; possible D gene TRBD1, 5 bases. This clonotype originated in a man older than 75 with active or convalescent COVID-19. The CDR3 nucleotides read TGCAGCGGTGGGGCGGAGTCTGGCTACACCTTC. It yields the protein CSGGAESGYTF.